This entry features one T cell receptor beta chain sequence. The assay was immunoSEQ multiplex PCR, and TCRdb's table has in-frame clones only and misses some. The repertoire holds about 210,000 clones, with 84% as singletons. This specimen comes from a study of blood T cell repertoires in COVID-19. With 1 base removed from V and 10 bases from J, the gap between germline ends came to 14 bases. This CDR3 spans 15 amino acids. Germline V gene data show CDR1 as SGHVS and CDR2 as FNYEAQ. The sequencing input was peripheral blood. The receptor's source is a woman aged 45-60 years with active or convalescent COVID-19. V is TRBV7-6 and J is TRBJ1-6, with D possibly TRBD1 on 5 matching bases. This CDR3 reads CASSLESQGISPLHF. Written as DNA, the CDR3 is TGTGCCAGCAGCTTAGAGTCCCAGGGCATCTCACCCCTCCACTTT.